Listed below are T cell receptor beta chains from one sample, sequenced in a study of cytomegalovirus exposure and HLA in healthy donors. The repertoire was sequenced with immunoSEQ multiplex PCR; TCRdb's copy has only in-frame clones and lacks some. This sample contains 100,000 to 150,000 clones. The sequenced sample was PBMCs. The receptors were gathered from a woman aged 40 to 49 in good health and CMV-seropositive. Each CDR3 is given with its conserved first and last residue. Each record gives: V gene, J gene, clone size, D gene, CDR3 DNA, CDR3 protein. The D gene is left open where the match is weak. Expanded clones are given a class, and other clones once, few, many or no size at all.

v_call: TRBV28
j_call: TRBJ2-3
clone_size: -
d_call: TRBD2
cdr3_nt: TGTGCCAGCAGTTCACCTAGCGGGAGGGGCACAGATACGCAGTATTTT
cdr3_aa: CASSSPSGRGTDTQYF

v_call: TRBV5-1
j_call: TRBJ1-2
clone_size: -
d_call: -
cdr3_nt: TGCGCCAGCAGCTTGGCCGGGGGGCAATTAGATGGCTACACCTTC
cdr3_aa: CASSLAGGQLDGYTF

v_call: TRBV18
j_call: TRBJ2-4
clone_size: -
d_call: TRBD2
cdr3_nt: TGTGCCAGCTCACCAAGTAGCGGGAGGGCAAACATTCAGTACTTC
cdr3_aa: CASSPSSGRANIQYF

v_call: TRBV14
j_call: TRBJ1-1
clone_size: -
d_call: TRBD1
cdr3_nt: TGTGCCAGCAGCCGGGGACAGCAGAACACTGAAGCTTTCTTT
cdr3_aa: CASSRGQQNTEAFF

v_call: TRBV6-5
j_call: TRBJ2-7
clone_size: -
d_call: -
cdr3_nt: TGTGCCAGCAGGTCCGGACAGACCTACGAGCAGTACTTC
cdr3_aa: CASRSGQTYEQYF

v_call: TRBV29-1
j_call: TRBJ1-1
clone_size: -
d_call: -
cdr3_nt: TGCAGCGTTCGTCCCGTGAACACTGAAGCTTTCTTT
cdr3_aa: CSVRPVNTEAFF

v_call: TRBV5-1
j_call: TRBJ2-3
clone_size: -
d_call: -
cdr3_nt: TGCGCCAGCAGCCCCGGGTCCCCAACAGATACGCAGTATTTT
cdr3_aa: CASSPGSPTDTQYF

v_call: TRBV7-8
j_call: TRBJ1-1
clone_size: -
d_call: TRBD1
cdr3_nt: TGTGCCAGCAGCCTGGGACAGGGTTTGAACACTGAAGCTTTCTTT
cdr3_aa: CASSLGQGLNTEAFF

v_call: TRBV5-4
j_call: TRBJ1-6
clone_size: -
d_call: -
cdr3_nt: TGTGCCAGCAGCTTGAAAGCTAATTCACCCCTCCACTTT
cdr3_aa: CASSLKANSPLHF

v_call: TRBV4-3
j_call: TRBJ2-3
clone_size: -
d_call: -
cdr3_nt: TGCGCCAGCAGCCCATCAGAGGGGGACACAGATACGCAGTATTTT
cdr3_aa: CASSPSEGDTDTQYF

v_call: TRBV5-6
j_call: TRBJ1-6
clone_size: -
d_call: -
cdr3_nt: TGTGCCAGCAGCCCTGGCGGCCAGGGTAATTCACCCCTCCACTTT
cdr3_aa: CASSPGGQGNSPLHF

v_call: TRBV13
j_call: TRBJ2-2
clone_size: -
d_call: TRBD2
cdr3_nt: TGTGCCAGCAGCTTAGTAGCGGGAGCCGACACCGGGGAGCTGTTTTTT
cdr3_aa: CASSLVAGADTGELFF

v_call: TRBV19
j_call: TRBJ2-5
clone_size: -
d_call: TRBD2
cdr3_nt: TGTGCCAGTAGTGCTCGACTAGCGGGGGAGACCCAGTACTTC
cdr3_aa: CASSARLAGETQYF

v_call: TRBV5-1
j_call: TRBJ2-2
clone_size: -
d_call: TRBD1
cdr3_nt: TGCGCCAGCAGCCCCCGACAGGGCCGAACCCAGGAGCTGTTTTTT
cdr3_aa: CASSPRQGRTQELFF

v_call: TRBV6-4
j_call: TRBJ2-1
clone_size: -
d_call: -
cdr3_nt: TGTGCCAGCAGTGTTGGGCAAAACAATGAGCAGTTCTTC
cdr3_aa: CASSVGQNNEQFF

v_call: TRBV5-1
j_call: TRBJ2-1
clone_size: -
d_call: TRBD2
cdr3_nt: TGCGCCAGCAGCAAGAAGCGGGAGGGCCTTGCGTACAATGAGCAGTTCTTC
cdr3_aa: CASSKKREGLAYNEQFF

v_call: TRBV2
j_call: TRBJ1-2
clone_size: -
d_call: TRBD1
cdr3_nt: TGTGCCAGCAGCGGGGGACAGGGGGAAAACTATGGCTACACCTTC
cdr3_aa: CASSGGQGENYGYTF

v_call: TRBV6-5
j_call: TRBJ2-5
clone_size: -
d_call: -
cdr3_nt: TGTGCCAGCAGTTACGGTGCGGAACCCGGGGAGACCCAGTACTTC
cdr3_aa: CASSYGAEPGETQYF

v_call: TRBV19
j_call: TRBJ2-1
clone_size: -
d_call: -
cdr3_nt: TGTGCCAGTAGTGGAATTGCGGCCCGCTCCTACAATGAGCAGTTCTTC
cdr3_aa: CASSGIAARSYNEQFF

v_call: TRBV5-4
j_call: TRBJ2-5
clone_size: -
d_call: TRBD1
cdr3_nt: TGTGCCAGCAGCCTGAGCCCTGACAGGGCCCAAGAGACCCAGTACTTC
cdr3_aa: CASSLSPDRAQETQYF

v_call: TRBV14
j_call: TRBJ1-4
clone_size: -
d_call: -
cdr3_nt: TGTGCCAGCAGCCAAATGGGAGTAGATGAAAAACTGTTTTTT
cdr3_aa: CASSQMGVDEKLFF

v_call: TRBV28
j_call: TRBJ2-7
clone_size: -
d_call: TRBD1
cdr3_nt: TGTGCCAGCACCCCACGGACAGGCGGCTCCTACGAGCAGTACTTC
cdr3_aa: CASTPRTGGSYEQYF

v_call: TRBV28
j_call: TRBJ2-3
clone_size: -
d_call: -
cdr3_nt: TGTGCCAGCAGGGGGGACTCCGATACGCAGTATTTT
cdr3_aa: CASRGDSDTQYF

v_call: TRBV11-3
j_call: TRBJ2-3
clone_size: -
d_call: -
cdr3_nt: TGTGCCAGCGGGGAGATGGGGACAGATACGCAGTATTTT
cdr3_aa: CASGEMGTDTQYF

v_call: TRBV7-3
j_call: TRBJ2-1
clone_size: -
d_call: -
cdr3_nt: TGTGCCAGCAGCCTTAGCGGAGATGAGCAGTTCTTC
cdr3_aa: CASSLSGDEQFF

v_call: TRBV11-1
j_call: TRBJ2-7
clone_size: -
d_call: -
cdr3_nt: TGTGCCAGCAGCTTAGCGGGCAGCTCCTACGAGCAGTACTTC
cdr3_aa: CASSLAGSSYEQYF

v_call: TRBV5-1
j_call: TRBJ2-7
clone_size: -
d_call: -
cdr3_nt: TGCGCCAGCAGCTTGGCGGACGAGCAGTACTTC
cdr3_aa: CASSLADEQYF

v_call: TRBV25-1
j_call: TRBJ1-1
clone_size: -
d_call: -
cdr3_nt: TGTGCCAGCAGCCCCCCCCAGGGGAACACTGAAGCTTTCTTT
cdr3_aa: CASSPPQGNTEAFF

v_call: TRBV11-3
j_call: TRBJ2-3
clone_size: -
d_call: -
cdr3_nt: TGTGCCAGCAGCCAAGGGAGAAGCACAGATACGCAGTATTTT
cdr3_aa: CASSQGRSTDTQYF

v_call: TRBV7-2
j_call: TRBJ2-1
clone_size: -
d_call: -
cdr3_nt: TGTGCCAGCTTACTTTACAATGAGCAGTTCTTC
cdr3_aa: CASLLYNEQFF

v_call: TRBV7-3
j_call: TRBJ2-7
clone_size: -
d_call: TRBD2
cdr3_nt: TGTGCCAGCAGCCAGACTAGCGGGTACGAGCAGTACTTC
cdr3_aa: CASSQTSGYEQYF

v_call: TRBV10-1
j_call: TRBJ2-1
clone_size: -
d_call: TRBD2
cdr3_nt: TGCGCCAGCAGTGAGTCCGGGACTAGCGGGACCAATGAGCAGTTCTTC
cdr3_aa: CASSESGTSGTNEQFF

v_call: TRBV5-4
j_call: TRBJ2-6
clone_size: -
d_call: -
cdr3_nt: TGTGCCAGCAGCCTCGGCCACAGGAACTCTGGGGCCAACGTCCTGACTTTC
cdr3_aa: CASSLGHRNSGANVLTF

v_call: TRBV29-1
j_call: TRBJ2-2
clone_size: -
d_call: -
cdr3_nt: TGCAGCGCTTTAGTACTGATAAACACCGGGGAGCTGTTTTTT
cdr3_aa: CSALVLINTGELFF

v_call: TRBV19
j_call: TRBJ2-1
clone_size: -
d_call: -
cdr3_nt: TGTGCCAGTACGGGACAATTCAATGAGCAGTTCTTC
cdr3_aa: CASTGQFNEQFF

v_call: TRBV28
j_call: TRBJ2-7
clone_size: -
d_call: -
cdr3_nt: TGTGCCAGCAGCACTAGTCGACCCGAGCAGTACTTC
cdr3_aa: CASSTSRPEQYF

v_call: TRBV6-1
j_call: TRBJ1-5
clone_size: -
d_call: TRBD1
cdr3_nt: TGTGCCAGCAGTATTCCAGGGGGCCCTAATCAGCCCCAGCATTTT
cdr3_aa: CASSIPGGPNQPQHF

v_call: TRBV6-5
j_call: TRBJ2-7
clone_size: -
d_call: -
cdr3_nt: TGTGCCAGCAGTTACCCCGGGACAACTACCCCCTACGAGCAGTACTTC
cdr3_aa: CASSYPGTTTPYEQYF

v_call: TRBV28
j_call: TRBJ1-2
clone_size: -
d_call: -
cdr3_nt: TGTGCCAGCAGTCCGTTCGCGGACAGTTACTATGGCTACACCTTC
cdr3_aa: CASSPFADSYYGYTF

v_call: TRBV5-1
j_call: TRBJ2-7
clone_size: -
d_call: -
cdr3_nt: TGCGCCAGCAGCTTGGGGTCAGGGGGGAACGAGCGGTACTTC
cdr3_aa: CASSLGSGGNERYF

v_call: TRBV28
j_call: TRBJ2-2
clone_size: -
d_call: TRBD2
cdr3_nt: TGTGCCAGCAGTTTATGGTCAGCGGGAGGTCTTACCGGGGAGCTGTTTTTT
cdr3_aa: CASSLWSAGGLTGELFF

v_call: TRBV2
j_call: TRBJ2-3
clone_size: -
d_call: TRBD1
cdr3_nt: TGTGCCAGCAGCGGACAGGCCACAGATACGCAGTATTTT
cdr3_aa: CASSGQATDTQYF

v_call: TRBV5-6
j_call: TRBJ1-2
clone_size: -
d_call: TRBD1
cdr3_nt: TGTGCCAGCAGCTTGGCCCGGACAGGGGATATGGGCTACACCTTC
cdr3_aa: CASSLARTGDMGYTF

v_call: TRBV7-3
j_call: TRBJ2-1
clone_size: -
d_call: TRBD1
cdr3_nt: TGTGCCAGCAGCTTAAAAGGGACAGGCTCCTACAATGAGCAGTTCTTC
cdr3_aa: CASSLKGTGSYNEQFF

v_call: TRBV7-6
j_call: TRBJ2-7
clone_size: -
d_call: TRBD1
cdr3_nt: TGTGCCAGCAGCCCCCTTAGAGGGACAGGAGCGTACGAGCAGTACTTC
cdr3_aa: CASSPLRGTGAYEQYF

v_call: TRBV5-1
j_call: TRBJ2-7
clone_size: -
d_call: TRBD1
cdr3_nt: TGCGCCAGCAGCTTGGCTGAAGGGACAGGCTACGAGCAGTACTTC
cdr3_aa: CASSLAEGTGYEQYF

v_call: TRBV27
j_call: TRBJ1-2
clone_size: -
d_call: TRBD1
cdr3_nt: TGTGCCAGCAGATTAGTTGGACAGGGGACCCATGGCTACACCTTC
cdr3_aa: CASRLVGQGTHGYTF

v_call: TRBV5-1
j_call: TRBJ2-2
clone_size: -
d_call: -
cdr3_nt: TGCGCCAGCAGCGCCGGACTTAACACCGGGGAGCTGTTTTTT
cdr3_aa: CASSAGLNTGELFF

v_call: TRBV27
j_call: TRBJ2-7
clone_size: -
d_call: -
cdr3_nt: TGTGCCAGCAGTTTCGAGGGATCGTGGGAGCAGTACTTC
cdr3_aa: CASSFEGSWEQYF

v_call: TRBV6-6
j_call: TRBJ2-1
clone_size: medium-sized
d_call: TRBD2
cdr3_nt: TGTGCCAGCAGTATAGCGGGAGCCTACAATGAGCAGTTCTTC
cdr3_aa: CASSIAGAYNEQFF

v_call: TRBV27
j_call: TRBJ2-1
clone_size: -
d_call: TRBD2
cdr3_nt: TGTGCCAGTCAAAATCTAGCGGGAGTCTTCTACAATGAGCAGTTCTTC
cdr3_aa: CASQNLAGVFYNEQFF

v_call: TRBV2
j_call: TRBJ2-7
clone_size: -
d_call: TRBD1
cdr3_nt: TGTGCCAGCAGTCCAATCCTCCGGGACAGGGGGTTCTACGAGCAGTACTTC
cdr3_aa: CASSPILRDRGFYEQYF

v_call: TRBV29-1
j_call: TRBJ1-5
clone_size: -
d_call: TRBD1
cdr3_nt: TGCAGCTGTCGGACAGGGTTCAATCAGCCCCAGCATTTT
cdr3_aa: CSCRTGFNQPQHF

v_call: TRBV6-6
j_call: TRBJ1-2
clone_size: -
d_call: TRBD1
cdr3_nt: TGTGCCAGCAGCGAACAGGGGATCGCTGGCTACACCTTC
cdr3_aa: CASSEQGIAGYTF